This T cell receptor (beta chain) was sequenced for a study of beta chain features in type 1 diabetes. The study, taken as a whole, reports: Patients with Type 1 diabetes showed moderately but significantly shorter TCRB CDR3s in all four CD4+ subsets.

Points on this clone: Its target is unknown.

Isolated RNA was reverse transcribed in full, so expressed TCRB transcripts were sequenced. Libraries were prepared by immunoSEQ multiplex PCR; TCRdb keeps only in-frame clonotypes and omits some of them. The sample consists of under 300,000 clones, approximately 15% of them appearing once. CDR3 length: 15 residues. Germline V lookup: CDR1 KGHSH, CDR2 LQKENI. Deletions cut 3 bases from V and 3 bases from J, with 14 bases between. Source material: naive CD4+ T cells from blood. The origin of this receptor is a man aged 25-45 years with type 1 diabetes. The chain couples TRBV18 to TRBJ2-5; D possibly corresponds to TRBD1 (6 bases). The CDR3 protein is CASSPGEAGEETQYF. In DNA form, the CDR3 reads TGTGCCAGCTCACCCGGCGAAGCAGGGGAAGAGACCCAGTACTTC.